Relative to its sample, the clone carrying this T cell receptor beta chain is medium-sized. Amplification of the TCR beta CDR3 (from genomic DNA) was done by two-round multiplex PCR. First-round PCR employed TRBV- and TRBJ-specific primers for each gene. TCRdb used MiXCR to reprocess the multiplex PCR reads, holding one entry per CDR3 protein. The sample contains some 15,000 distinct CDR3 sequences, about 30% of which appear only once. Germline CDR1 reads SGHTA; CDR2 reads FQGNSA. V lost 5 bases to trimming and J lost 5 bases, with 21 bases between them. The CDR3 contains 16 residues. The entry originates in a study of prognosis after radiotherapy for stage I lung cancer. Across the whole study: The non-small cell lung cancer patients were all considered medically inoperable, with comorbidities accounting for this in about a dozen of them. Patients (more than twelve men, a handful of women) were aged roughly 53 to 85, median around 68 years.

Peripheral blood, in approximately 6-milliliter volumes, was drawn at each of two time points. The chain couples TRBV7-2 to TRBJ2-5; weak D call: TRBD2 (6 bases). The TCR sequence derives from a donor of 50 years or more with non-small cell lung cancer. The material was PBMCs, obtained before or after stereotactic body radiation therapy (not recorded which). CDR3 in DNA: TGTGCCAGCAGCCTGCGGCGGGATAGGCCGGGGGAGACCCAGTACTTC. This gives the protein CASSLRRDRPGETQYF.